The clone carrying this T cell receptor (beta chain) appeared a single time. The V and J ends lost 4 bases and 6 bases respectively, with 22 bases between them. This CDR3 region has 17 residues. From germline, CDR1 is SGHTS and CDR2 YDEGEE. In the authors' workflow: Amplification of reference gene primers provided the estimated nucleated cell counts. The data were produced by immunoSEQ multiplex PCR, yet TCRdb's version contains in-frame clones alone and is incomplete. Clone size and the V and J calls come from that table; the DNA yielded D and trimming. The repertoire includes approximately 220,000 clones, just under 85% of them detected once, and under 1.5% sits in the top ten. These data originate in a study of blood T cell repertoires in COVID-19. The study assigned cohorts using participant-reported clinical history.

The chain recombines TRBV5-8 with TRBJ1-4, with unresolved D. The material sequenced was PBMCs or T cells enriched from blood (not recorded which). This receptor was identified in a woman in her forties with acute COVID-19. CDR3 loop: CASSPPFSQTVDEKLFF. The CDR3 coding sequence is TGTGCCAGCAGCCCCCCTTTTTCCCAAACGGTGGATGAAAAACTGTTTTTT.